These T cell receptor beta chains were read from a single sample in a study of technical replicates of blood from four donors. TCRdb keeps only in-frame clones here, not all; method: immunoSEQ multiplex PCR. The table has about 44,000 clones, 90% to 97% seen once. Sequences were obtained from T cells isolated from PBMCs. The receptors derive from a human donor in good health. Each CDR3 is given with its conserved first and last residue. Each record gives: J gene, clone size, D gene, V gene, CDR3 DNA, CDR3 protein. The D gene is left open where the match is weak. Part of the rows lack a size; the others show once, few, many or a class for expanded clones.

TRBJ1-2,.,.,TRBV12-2,TGTGCAAGTCGCCAATCCCCGGACAGAGGAATTCGTGGCTACACCTTC,CASRQSPDRGIRGYTF
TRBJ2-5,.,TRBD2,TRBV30,TGTGCCTGGAGATCGACTAGCGGGGGAGCGACCCAGTACTTC,CAWRSTSGGATQYF
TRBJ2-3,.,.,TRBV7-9,TGTGCCAGCAGCCCCGGGGCTAGCGTAACTGATACGCAGTATTTT,CASSPGASVTDTQYF
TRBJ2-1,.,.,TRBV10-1,TGCGCCAGCAGTGAGTCCCTTAGTACTGAGCAGTTCTTC,CASSESLSTEQFF
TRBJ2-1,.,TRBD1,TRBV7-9,TGTGCCAGCAGCTTATGGGACAGGGGTAACAATGAGCAGTTCTTC,CASSLWDRGNNEQFF
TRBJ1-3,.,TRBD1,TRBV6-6,TGTGCCAGCAGTTACCCTGACAGGGAAGGAAACACCATATATTTT,CASSYPDREGNTIYF
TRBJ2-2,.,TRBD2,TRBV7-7,TGTGCTAGCAGCCTACTAGCGGGAGTCCCTCCCTTCATGTTCGGGGAGCTGTTTTTT,CASSLLAGVPPFMFGELFF
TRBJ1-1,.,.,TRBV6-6,TGTGCCAGCAGTTATGGGACATTACATAACACTGAAGCTTTCTTT,CASSYGTLHNTEAFF
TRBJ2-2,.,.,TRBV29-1,TGCAGCGGCTCCTCAGGGGTGTACACCGGGGAGCTGTTTTTT,CSGSSGVYTGELFF
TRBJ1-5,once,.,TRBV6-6,TGTGCCAGCAGTTACTCCGAGTGGCCCCAGCATTTT,CASSYSEWPQHF
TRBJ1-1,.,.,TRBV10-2,TGCGCCAGCCTCGACCTAAAGGGAGCTAACACTGAAGCTTTCTTT,CASLDLKGANTEAFF
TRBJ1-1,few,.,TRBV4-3,TGCGCCAGCAGCCAAGTAAGCTTCGGGACTGAAGCTTTCTTT,CASSQVSFGTEAFF
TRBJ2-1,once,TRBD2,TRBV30,TGTGCCTGGGCTAGCGGGAGCAACAATGAGCAGTTCTTC,CAWASGSNNEQFF
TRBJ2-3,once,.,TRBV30,TGTGCCATAGGAACGGGAGTGGGCACAGATACGCAGTATTTT,CAIGTGVGTDTQYF
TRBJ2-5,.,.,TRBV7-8,TGTGCCAGCAGCCTAGAGACCCAGTACTTC,CASSLETQYF